These T cell receptor beta chains were read from a single sample in a study of post-analysis software for immune sequencing data. TCRdb re-derived calls from the PCR reads in MiXCR, one entry per CDR3 protein. The table shows over 250,000 distinct CDR3 sequences, with about 40% occurring only once. The sequenced sample was blood. The receptors here all came from a girl aged 10 to 17 with multiple sclerosis. The CDR3 runs from the conserved cysteine through the conserved F or W. D genes are given only for firm matches. Only part of the rows carry a size: once, few, many, or a class if the clone is expanded.

J gene	D gene	V gene	clone size	CDR3 protein	CDR3 DNA
TRBJ2-1	TRBD2	TRBV20-1	many	CSVPTSGGFNEQFF	TGCAGTGTCCCGACTAGCGGGGGGTTCAATGAGCAGTTCTTC
TRBJ1-2	NA	TRBV20-1	NA	CSARDVQGQYGYTF	TGCAGTGCTCGGGATGTACAGGGACAATATGGCTACACCTTC
TRBJ2-3	TRBD2	TRBV12-3/TRBV12-4	many	CASSHPTSVSTDTQYF	TGTGCCAGCAGTCACCCTACTAGCGTGAGCACAGATACGCAGTATTTT
TRBJ2-2	TRBD2	TRBV29-1	many	CSVAIAGGTGELFF	TGCAGCGTTGCGATAGCGGGAGGGACCGGGGAGCTGTTTTTT
TRBJ1-1	NA	TRBV20-1	NA	CSARKDQGLLAFF	TGCAGTGCTAGAAAAGATCAGGGGCTCTTGGCTTTCTTT
TRBJ2-2	TRBD1	TRBV12-3/TRBV12-4	few	CASSTGQGISTGELFF	TGTGCCAGCAGTACGGGACAGGGGATATCGACCGGGGAGCTGTTTTTT
TRBJ2-1	TRBD2	TRBV11-3	NA	CAGSRSSGGSYNKQFF	TGTGCCGGCAGCCGATCTAGCGGGGGGTCCTACAATAAGCAGTTCTTC
TRBJ2-1	TRBD2	TRBV13	few	CASSPLGLAGVTYNEQFF	TGTGCCAGCAGCCCCCTCGGACTAGCGGGAGTTACCTACAATGAGCAGTTCTTC
TRBJ2-5	TRBD2	TRBV10-3	NA	CAISELLAKGETQYF	TGTGCCATCAGTGAACTACTAGCGAAAGGCGAGACCCAGTACTTC
TRBJ2-7	NA	TRBV20-1	once	CSAVNSVGQYF	TGCAGTGCTGTAAACAGCGTGGGGCAGTACTTC
TRBJ1-2	NA	TRBV7-2	once	CASSWAGTNYGYTF	TGTGCCAGCAGCTGGGCAGGGACTAACTATGGCTACACCTTC
TRBJ1-2	NA	TRBV6-2/TRBV6-3	many	CASSPNGRGLYGYTF	TGTGCCAGCAGCCCTAACGGTCGGGGGCTCTATGGCTACACCTTC
TRBJ2-5	TRBD2	TRBV9	NA	CASSLGTSGETQYF	TGTGCCAGCAGCTTGGGGACTAGCGGCGAGACCCAGTACTTC
TRBJ2-1	TRBD2	TRBV5-1	many	CASSPSGGYNEQFF	TGCGCCAGCAGCCCAAGCGGGGGGTACAATGAGCAGTTCTTC
TRBJ2-1	TRBD1	TRBV6-6	many	CASSLQGPNEQFF	TGTGCCAGCAGTTTACAGGGGCCCAATGAGCAGTTCTTC
TRBJ2-5	NA	TRBV29-1	many	CSVECRSQETQYF	TGCAGCGTTGAGTGCAGGAGCCAAGAGACCCAGTACTTC
TRBJ2-2	TRBD2	TRBV20-1	NA	CSARASGTTNTGELFF	TGCAGTGCTAGAGCCAGCGGGACGACGAACACCGGGGAGCTGTTTTTT
TRBJ2-7	TRBD2	TRBV24-1	many	CATSDGTSRDYEQYF	TGTGCCACCAGTGACGGGACTAGCAGAGACTACGAGCAGTACTTC
TRBJ2-1	NA	TRBV11-2	many	CASSLLAYEVNEQFF	TGTGCCAGCAGCTTACTAGCGTACGAGGTCAATGAGCAGTTCTTC
TRBJ2-7	NA	TRBV7-2	NA	CASSEKYEQYF	TGTGCCAGCAGCGAGAAATACGAGCAGTACTTC
TRBJ2-1	NA	TRBV4-1	NA	CASRPLAGTYNEQFF	TGCGCCAGCAGGCCCTTGGCAGGGACCTACAATGAGCAGTTCTTC
TRBJ2-1	TRBD2	TRBV28	many	CASSATSGLYNEQFF	TGTGCCAGCAGTGCTACTAGCGGCCTCTACAATGAGCAGTTCTTC
TRBJ1-2	NA	TRBV20-1	NA	CSAKGYGYTF	TGCAGTGCTAAAGGCTATGGCTACACCTTC
TRBJ1-4	NA	TRBV10-3	few	CAISAALGGNEKLFF	TGTGCCATCAGTGCAGCTTTAGGGGGTAATGAAAAACTGTTTTTT
TRBJ1-1	NA	TRBV12-3/TRBV12-4	many	CASSWVNTEAFF	TGTGCCAGCAGTTGGGTGAACACTGAAGCTTTCTTT
TRBJ2-1	NA	TRBV20-1	once	CSARPDGNEQFF	TGCAGTGCTAGACCAGACGGCAATGAGCAGTTCTTC
TRBJ2-1	NA	TRBV29-1	once	CSVGGANLRGNEQFF	TGCAGCGTTGGGGGGGCAAACTTACGAGGTAATGAGCAGTTCTTC
TRBJ2-5	NA	TRBV20-1	many	CSAEDRGARLAMKTQYF	TGCAGTGCCGAGGATCGGGGGGCGCGATTGGCAATGAAGACCCAGTACTTC
TRBJ1-2	NA	TRBV25-1	many	CASSSVSPGALYGYTF	TGTGCCAGCAGCTCAGTTTCCCCGGGAGCCCTTTATGGCTACACCTTC
TRBJ1-2	TRBD1	TRBV20-1	many	CSARGQGVDYGYTF	TGCAGTGCTAGAGGGCAGGGGGTTGACTATGGCTACACCTTC
TRBJ1-1	NA	TRBV20-1	many	CSAPGGPRTEAFF	TGCAGTGCCCCGGGGGGGCCGAGGACTGAAGCTTTCTTT
TRBJ2-5	TRBD2	TRBV28	NA	CASKAGGPTYERYF	TGTGCCAGCAAAGCGGGGGGCCCTACCTACGAGCGGTACTTC
TRBJ1-1	TRBD1	TRBV6-2/TRBV6-3	many	CASTLGQGNTEAFF	TGTGCCAGCACACTGGGACAGGGGAACACTGAAGCTTTCTTT
TRBJ2-3	NA	TRBV28	NA	CASSLGGQDTQYF	TGTGCCAGCAGTTTAGGGGGCCAAGATACGCAGTATTTT
TRBJ2-1	TRBD2	TRBV7-3	NA	CASSLSSRLAGAYNEQFF	TGTGCCAGCAGCTTAAGTTCTCGGCTAGCGGGAGCCTACAATGAGCAGTTCTTC
TRBJ2-7	NA	TRBV28	few	CASTTGAYEQYF	TGTGCCAGCACCACAGGCGCCTACGAGCAGTACTTC
TRBJ2-6	NA	TRBV28	few	CASSLRGFGTGANVLTF	TGTGCCAGCAGTTTAAGAGGGTTTGGGACTGGGGCCAACGTCCTGACTTTC
TRBJ1-2	NA	TRBV6-5	many	CASSPGSTGGYTF	TGTGCCAGCAGCCCCGGGTCGACCGGGGGCTACACCTTC
TRBJ1-4	TRBD1	TRBV12-3/TRBV12-4	many	CASSRTGGEKLFF	TGTGCCAGCAGTCGGACAGGAGGTGAAAAACTGTTTTTT
TRBJ1-1	NA	TRBV4-1	few	CASSPIQHSNTEAFF	TGCGCCAGCAGCCCCATCCAGCACAGTAACACTGAAGCTTTCTTT
TRBJ2-3	TRBD1	TRBV9	many	CASSARQGMSTDTQYF	TGTGCCAGCAGCGCAAGACAGGGGATGAGCACAGATACGCAGTATTTT
TRBJ2-7	NA	TRBV11-1	many	CASSLEGHEQYF	TGTGCCAGCAGCCTAGAGGGCCACGAGCAGTACTTC
TRBJ2-5	NA	TRBV7-9	NA	CASSAIRPQETQYF	TGTGCCAGCAGCGCAATACGGCCCCAAGAGACCCAGTACTTC
TRBJ1-1	NA	TRBV6-2/TRBV6-3	once	CASSYSLGTMNTEAFF	TGTGCCAGCAGTTACTCGTTGGGGACCATGAACACTGAAGCTTTCTTT
TRBJ2-1	TRBD2	TRBV20-1	many	CSVTSGSNEQFF	TGCAGTGTTACTAGCGGGAGCAATGAGCAGTTCTTC
TRBJ1-6	NA	TRBV12-3/TRBV12-4	few	CASSPRPIAYNSPLHF	TGTGCCAGCAGTCCCCGACCGATTGCCTATAATTCACCCCTCCACTTT
TRBJ1-2	NA	TRBV5-5	NA	CASSLDSSYGYTF	TGTGCCAGCAGCTTGGACAGTTCCTATGGCTACACCTTC
TRBJ1-2	TRBD1	TRBV3-1	few	CASSQDGTGGIYGYTF	TGTGCCAGCAGCCAAGATGGGACAGGGGGCATCTATGGCTACACCTTC
TRBJ2-6	TRBD1	TRBV19	few	CASSRGQGPLTGANVLTF	TGTGCCAGTAGTAGGGGACAGGGCCCGTTAACTGGGGCCAACGTCCTGACTTTC
TRBJ2-7	TRBD2	TRBV9	NA	CASSVESGETYEQYF	TGTGCCAGCAGCGTAGAAAGCGGGGAGACCTACGAGCAGTACTTC
TRBJ2-1	TRBD2	TRBV27	many	CASSLPQLAGGPNEQFF	TGTGCCAGCAGTTTACCTCAACTAGCGGGGGGGCCCAATGAGCAGTTCTTC
TRBJ2-3	TRBD2	TRBV6-2/TRBV6-3	few	CASSLAGLSTDTQYF	TGTGCCAGCAGTCTAGCGGGGCTCAGCACAGATACGCAGTATTTT
TRBJ1-5	NA	TRBV6-1	many	CASSEVAGDNQPQHF	TGTGCCAGCAGTGAAGTCGCGGGAGACAATCAGCCCCAGCATTTT
TRBJ1-1	NA	TRBV4-1	many	CASSQDLPTANTEAFF	TGCGCCAGCAGCCAAGATCTACCGACGGCGAACACTGAAGCTTTCTTT
TRBJ2-7	TRBD2	TRBV29-1	NA	CSVEGLAGDYERYF	TGCAGCGTTGAAGGACTAGCGGGGGACTACGAGCGGTACTTC
TRBJ1-6	NA	TRBV12-3/TRBV12-4	NA	CASSDRTNSPLHF	TGTGCCAGCAGCGACAGGACTAATTCACCCCTCCACTTT
TRBJ2-4	NA	TRBV5-1	NA	CASSLTLRGLGAKNIQYF	TGCGCCAGCAGCTTGACACTACGGGGTTTAGGAGCCAAAAACATTCAGTACTTC